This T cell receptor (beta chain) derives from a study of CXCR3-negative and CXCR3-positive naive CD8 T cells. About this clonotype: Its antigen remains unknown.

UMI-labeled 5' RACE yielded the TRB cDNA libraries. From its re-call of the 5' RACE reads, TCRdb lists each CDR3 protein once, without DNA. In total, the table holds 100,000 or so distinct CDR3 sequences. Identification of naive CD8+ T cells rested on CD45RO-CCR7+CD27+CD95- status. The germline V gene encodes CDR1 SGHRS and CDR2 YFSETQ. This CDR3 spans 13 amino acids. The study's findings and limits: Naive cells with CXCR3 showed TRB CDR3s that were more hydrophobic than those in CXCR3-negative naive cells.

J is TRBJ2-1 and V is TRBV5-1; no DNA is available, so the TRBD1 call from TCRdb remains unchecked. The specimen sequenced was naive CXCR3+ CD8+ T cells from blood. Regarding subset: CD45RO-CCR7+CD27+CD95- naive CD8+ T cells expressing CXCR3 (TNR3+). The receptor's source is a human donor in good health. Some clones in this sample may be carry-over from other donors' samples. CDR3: CASSLTGGREQFF.